This entry features one TCR beta chain sequence. Here immunoSEQ multiplex PCR was the method, and the copy in TCRdb shows in-frame clones only, minus some. This sample carries tens of thousands of clones, 70% to 90% of them seen once, and the ten largest clones take about 15%. TCR sequencing covered a few patients who responded to pembrolizumab. This entry belongs to a study of PD-1 blockade in mismatch repair-deficient tumors. Across the whole study: Patients had approximately 11 mismatch repair-deficient cancer types and were previously treated and progressing.

V shed 3 bases and J shed 0 bases, with 14 bases lying between them. The CDR3 consists of 17 residues. Germline V lookup: CDR1 KGHSH, CDR2 LQKENI. The TCR originated in an adult with mismatch repair-deficient cancer. The chain carries TRBV18 and TRBJ2-2; D might be TRBD1 (6 bases). Sequenced here: peripheral blood, sampled 52 weeks after starting pembrolizumab. In DNA, the CDR3 is TGTGCCAGCTCACCGACAGGACGGGCATCGAACACCGGGGAGCTGTTTTTT. This gives the protein CASSPTGRASNTGELFF.